The rows below give T cell receptor beta chains drawn from one sample of a study of siplizumab effects on memory and regulatory T cells. Libraries were prepared by immunoSEQ multiplex PCR; TCRdb keeps only in-frame clonotypes and omits some of them. The top ten clones hold approximately 1.4% of a sample with about 82,000 clones, roughly 90% of them seen once. The sequenced sample consisted of Tregs sorted from blood. Receptors were obtained from a human donor in good health. Both conserved end residues are part of each CDR3. A D gene is named only where the DNA matches it firmly. The listing skips clone size in some rows; elsewhere it reads once, few, many or a size class.

NA,16,TRBJ2-7,TRBV6-1,NA,CASREETGTATNEQYF,TGTGCCAGCAGGGAAGAGACCGGGACCGCTACCAACGAGCAGTACTTC
NA,16,TRBJ2-5,TRBV7-2,NA,CASSLEGGGARRTQYF,TGTGCCAGCAGTTTAGAAGGGGGAGGGGCGAGACGGACCCAGTACTTC
NA,14,TRBJ1-3,TRBV5-1,NA,CASSLVVGGNTIYF,TGCGCCAGCAGCTTGGTGGTGGGTGGAAACACCATATATTTT
NA,15,TRBJ2-1,TRBV30,TRBD2,CAWAKGTSGYNEQFF,TGTGCCTGGGCCAAAGGGACTAGCGGCTACAATGAGCAGTTCTTC
NA,13,TRBJ1-2,TRBV7-6,NA,CASSSEQGYGYTF,TGTGCCAGCAGCTCAGAACAGGGCTATGGCTACACCTTC
NA,15,TRBJ1-4,TRBV7-9,NA,CASSTGGVGDEKLFF,TGTGCCAGCAGCACTGGAGGAGTGGGGGATGAAAAACTGTTTTTT
NA,16,TRBJ2-6,TRBV19,NA,CASSTHPNSGANVLTF,TGTGCCAGTAGTACCCACCCCAACTCTGGGGCCAACGTCCTGACTTTC
NA,15,TRBJ1-6,TRBV10-3,TRBD1,CATGAGQGFDSPLHF,TGTGCCACCGGAGCGGGACAGGGATTTGATTCACCCCTCCACTTT
NA,20,TRBJ2-1,TRBV7-3,TRBD2,CASSFTPGLAGVLPYNEQFF,TGTGCCAGCAGCTTCACCCCGGGACTAGCGGGGGTACTTCCCTACAATGAGCAGTTCTTC
NA,15,TRBJ2-5,TRBV19,TRBD1,CASSARTGILETQYF,TGTGCCAGTAGTGCCCGGACAGGGATTTTAGAGACCCAGTACTTC
NA,15,TRBJ2-5,TRBV5-1,NA,CASSLGLQYQETQYF,TGCGCCAGCAGCTTGGGACTACAGTACCAAGAGACCCAGTACTTC
NA,14,TRBJ2-7,TRBV5-1,TRBD1,CASRSGQGQFEQYF,TGCGCCAGCAGATCAGGACAGGGACAGTTCGAGCAGTACTTC
NA,16,TRBJ1-5,TRBV2,TRBD1,CASSPRTGVGDQPQHF,TGTGCCAGCAGTCCCCGGACAGGGGTGGGAGATCAGCCCCAGCATTTT
few,13,TRBJ1-6,TRBV7-8,NA,CASSLERGSPLHF,TGTGCCAGCAGCTTAGAGAGGGGTTCACCCCTCCACTTT
NA,15,TRBJ2-2,TRBV11-2,NA,CASSLDFPSTGELFF,TGTGCCAGCAGCTTAGACTTCCCTAGTACCGGGGAGCTGTTTTTT
NA,16,TRBJ2-4,TRBV7-8,NA,CASSLADRLAKNIQYF,TGTGCCAGCAGCTTAGCGGACAGATTAGCCAAAAACATTCAGTACTTC
NA,14,TRBJ2-5,TRBV2,NA,CASTPGPSRETQYF,TGTGCCAGCACCCCGGGACCATCACGGGAGACCCAGTACTTC
once,14,TRBJ1-2,TRBV6-5,TRBD1,CASRAGTGGYGYTF,TGTGCCAGCAGGGCCGGGACAGGTGGCTATGGCTACACCTTC
NA,15,TRBJ2-7,TRBV18,NA,CASSLRQTPTYEQYF,TGTGCCAGCTCACTGCGTCAGACACCTACTTACGAGCAGTACTTC
NA,13,TRBJ2-4,TRBV7-2,NA,CASSLDWATIQYF,TGTGCCAGCAGCTTAGATTGGGCCACTATTCAGTACTTC
NA,15,TRBJ2-5,TRBV6-1,TRBD1,CASMFGTGGWETQYF,TGTGCCAGCATGTTCGGGACAGGCGGTTGGGAGACCCAGTACTTC
once,18,TRBJ1-3,TRBV4-3,NA,CASSQETYNSGPQDTIYF,TGCGCCAGCAGCCAAGAAACATACAACTCCGGGCCTCAGGACACCATATATTTT